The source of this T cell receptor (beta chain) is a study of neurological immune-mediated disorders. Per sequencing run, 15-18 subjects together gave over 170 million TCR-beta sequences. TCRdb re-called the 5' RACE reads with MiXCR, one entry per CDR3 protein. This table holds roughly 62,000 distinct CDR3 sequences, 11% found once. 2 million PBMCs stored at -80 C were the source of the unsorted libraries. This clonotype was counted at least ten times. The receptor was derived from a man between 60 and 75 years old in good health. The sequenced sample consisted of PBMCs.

The CDR3 region is CASSSGPGSFYGYTF. CDR3 bases: TGCGCCAGCAGCTCTGGCCCAGGATCGTTCTATGGCTACACCTTC. This chain links TRBV5-1 with TRBJ1-2, with D unclear. Trimming took 3 bases from V and 4 from J, leaving 16 bases between them. The CDR3 extends over 15 amino acids. CDR1 SGHRS and CDR2 YFSETQ come from the germline V gene.